These 11 T cell receptor beta chains came from one sample sequenced in a study of neurological immune-mediated disorders. TCRdb ran MiXCR on the 5' RACE reads and lists one entry per CDR3 protein. The sample has 50,000 to 80,000 distinct CDR3 sequences, 3% to 3.5% seen once. Sequencing input: PBMCs. These TCRs come from a man between 35 and 55 years old with multiple sclerosis.

This clonotype showed up many times. This chain links TRBV7-2 with TRBJ2-7, with D maybe TRBD1 (6 bases). In germline, CDR1 is SGHTA, CDR2 FQGNSA. The length of the CDR3 is 14 residues. The V end was cut by 4 bases, the J end by 0 bases, with 10 bases between. The CDR3 sequence: CASSSRGSSYEQYF. The CDR3 nucleotides read TGTGCCAGCAGCTCCAGGGGTAGCTCCTACGAGCAGTACTTC.

The gene calls are TRBV6-5 and TRBJ2-7; D might be TRBD1 (5 bases). Between the trimmed V and J ends, which lost 2 bases and 1 base, there was a span of 6 bases. Per the germline V gene, CDR1 is MNHEY and CDR2 is SVGAGI. The CDR3 length is 13 residues. The CDR3 protein is CASSYDSSYEQYF. The CDR3 region has the DNA TGTGCCAGCAGTTACGACAGTTCCTACGAGCAGTACTTC.

This clonotype came up many times. This chain links TRBV12-3 or TRBV12-4 with TRBJ2-3; 9 bases map to TRBD2. The V and J ends lost 7 bases and 4 bases, in that order; junction bases with no gene match: 9. The CDR3 is 15 residues long. The CDR3 is CASTLAGGVADTQYF. CDR3 coding DNA: TGTGCCAGCACCCTGGCGGGAGGGGTAGCAGATACGCAGTATTTT.

This clonotype was observed many times. The chain has TRBV20-1 and TRBJ2-7; 11 nucleotides agree with TRBD2. With V trimmed by 6 bases and J by 1 base, 14 bases remained unmatched. This CDR3 has 17 amino acids. Germline V gene lookup returns CDR1 DFQATT and CDR2 SNEGSKA (reference sequence). This chain's CDR3 is CSAGELAGVLNSYEQYF. CDR3 coding DNA: TGCAGTGCGGGGGAACTAGCGGGAGTGTTAAATTCCTACGAGCAGTACTTC.

This clonotype was counted ten times or more. This rearrangement joins TRBV5-1 to TRBJ2-2; perhaps TRBD1 as D (6 bases). The CDR3 consists of 14 residues. Trimming shortened V by 0 bases and J by 6 bases, and 9 bases separated the two germline ends. Per the germline V gene, CDR1 is SGHRS and CDR2 is YFSETQ. CDR3 bases: TGCGCCAGCAGCTTGGGACAGGCCGCCGGGGAGCTGTTTTTT. Amino acids: CASSLGQAAGELFF.

This clonotype was picked up many times. The chain couples TRBV20-1 to TRBJ1-1; 12 bases are a match to TRBD1. The CDR3 is 15 residues long. Trimming removed 5 bases from V and 4 bases from J; junction bases left unmatched: 8. Per germline, CDR1 DFQATT and CDR2 SNEGSKA (reference sequence). The CDR3 nucleotides read TGCAGTGCTCAGCCGGGACAGGGGGCGCGCACTGAAGCTTTCTTT. It codes for CSAQPGQGARTEAFF.

This clonotype was seen ten or more times. The chain joins TRBV5-1 to TRBJ1-3; possible D gene TRBD1, 5 bases. The CDR3 is 13 amino acids. Germline V gives CDR1 SGHRS, CDR2 YFSETQ. The germline V and J ends were trimmed by 0 bases and 8 bases, with 9 bases remaining between them. This chain's CDR3 is CASSLAGADTIYF. CDR3 sequence (DNA): TGCGCCAGCAGCTTGGCCGGGGCGGACACCATATATTTT.

Ten or more counts support this clonotype. The rearrangement links TRBV20-1 to TRBJ2-3; D remains unclear. The CDR3 is 14 amino acids. CDR1 is DFQATT and CDR2 is SNEGSKA in the germline V gene (reference sequence). The V gene lost 3 bases and the J gene lost 6 bases, with 16 bases spanning the gap. CDR3 DNA: TGCAGTGCTAGGATCGAAGGTGGTGTGGATACGCAGTATTTT. It encodes CSARIEGGVDTQYF.

This chain links TRBV29-1 with TRBJ1-1, with D maybe TRBD1 (6 bases). There are 14 residues in the CDR3. Deletions cut 8 bases from V and 0 bases from J, with 16 bases between. Germline V gene lookup returns CDR1 SQVTM and CDR2 ANQGSEA. The CDR3 here is CSSRRYRVNTEAFF. CDR3 nucleotides: TGCAGCTCCCGACGGTACAGGGTGAACACTGAAGCTTTCTTT.

This clonotype was detected ten times or more. The chain is built from TRBV5-1 and TRBJ2-2, with D possibly being TRBD1 (8 bases). The CDR3 is 15 residues long. V was pared by 5 bases and J by 3 bases, with 14 bases between. CDR1 and CDR2 from the germline V gene are SGHRS and YFSETQ. CDR3 loop: CASRRTGRDTGELFF. The CDR3 region has the DNA TGCGCCAGCAGGCGGACAGGGAGGGACACCGGGGAGCTGTTTTTT.

The table lists this clonotype with a few counts. The chain couples TRBV19 to TRBJ1-2; D remains ambiguous. The CDR3 contains 13 residues. Germline V gives CDR1 LNHDA, CDR2 SQIVND (reference sequence). V was trimmed by 3 bases and J by 1 base, leaving 6 bases between them. The CDR3 coding sequence is TGTGCCAGTAGTATTGGGATTAACTATGGCTACACCTTC. Its protein is CASSIGINYGYTF.